This entry is about one T cell receptor (beta chain). The data belong to a study of blood T cell repertoires in COVID-19. The trim removed 2 bases at V and 3 bases at J, leaving 6 bases unmatched. CDR1 is SGHTA, CDR2 FQGTGA, per germline. The CDR3 consists of 16 residues. Method: immunoSEQ multiplex PCR; TCRdb's copy keeps in-frame clones and lacks some. The table shows fewer than 130,000 clones, with roughly 81% occurring only once. The chain joins TRBV7-3 to TRBJ2-3; 9 bases match TRBD2. The sequencing input was peripheral blood. The source is a human donor in a cohort sampled during active COVID-19. The CDR3 region is CASSLERSGGTDTQYF. Written as DNA, the CDR3 is TGTGCCAGCAGCTTAGAGAGGAGCGGGGGGACAGATACGCAGTATTTT. Full variable domain (outside the CDR3, taken from reference TRBV7-3 and TRBJ2-3): GAGVSQTPSNKVTEKGKYVELRCDPISGHTALYWYRQSLGQGPEFLIYFQGTGAADDSGLPNDRFFAVRPEGSVSTLKIQRTERGDSAVYLCASSLERSGGTDTQYFGPGTRLTVL.